The 27 T cell receptor beta chains below all came from one sample that was sequenced in a study of early T cells in non-severe SARS-CoV-2 infection. TCRdb reprocessed the 5' RACE reads via MiXCR and lists one record per CDR3 protein. The sample has about 37,000 distinct CDR3 sequences, 5% to 6.5% seen once. Sequencing input: whole blood. Receptors originate from an adult who was a healthcare worker with PCR-confirmed SARS-CoV-2 infection or an uninfected control (not recorded which).

This clonotype was seen repeatedly, ten times or more. This rearrangement joins TRBV6-1 to TRBJ2-2, with D possibly matching TRBD2 (6 bases). Trimming took 3 bases from V and 4 from J, leaving 12 bases between them. The CDR3 totals 15 residues. CDR1 and CDR2 from the germline V gene are MNHNS and SASEGT. The CDR3 is CASSDFSGPTGELFF. The CDR3 bases are TGTGCCAGCAGTGATTTTAGCGGACCCACCGGGGAGCTGTTTTTT.

This clonotype was found many times. V is TRBV24-1 and J is TRBJ2-1; TRBD2 matches at 7 bases. Trimming at V came to 4 bases and at J to 1 base, leaving 6 bases not matched to a gene. Germline CDR1 reads KGHDR; CDR2 reads SFDVKD. The CDR3 sequence is 16 residues long. The CDR3 DNA reads TGTGCCACCAGTGAACGCGGGAGAACGTCCTACAATGAGCAGTTCTTC. Amino acid sequence: CATSERGRTSYNEQFF.

Ten or more counts support this clonotype. The chain carries TRBV10-3 and TRBJ1-5; no clear D gene. The V end was cut by 2 bases, the J end by 11 bases, with 19 bases between. The V gene's germline CDR1 is ENHRY and CDR2 SYGVKD. The CDR3 is 15 residues long. The CDR3 DNA reads as TGTGCCATCAGTGAGCCGGGGATCCCTTTTAGGACCCAGCATTTT. Protein sequence: CAISEPGIPFRTQHF.

This clonotype was counted ten times or more. The chain recombines TRBV6-6 with TRBJ1-2; 7 bases map to TRBD1. V lost 9 bases and J lost 4; bases outside the gene matches: 5. This CDR3 has 12 residues. Per the germline V gene, CDR1 is MNHNY and CDR2 is SVGAGI (reference sequence). CDR3 residues: CASTQGFYGYTF. The CDR3 DNA reads TGTGCCAGTACACAGGGGTTCTATGGCTACACCTTC.

This chain uses TRBV12-3 or TRBV12-4 with TRBJ2-7, with TRBD2 matching over 10 bases. V dropped 1 base and J dropped 7; count of bases not matched to a gene: 7. The CDR3 spans 15 residues. The CDR3 nucleotides are TGTGCCAGCAGTTTAGGTCTAGCGGGAGTGGAGGAGCAGTACTTC. Protein sequence: CASSLGLAGVEEQYF.

This clonotype was detected many times. V and J are TRBV20-1 and TRBJ1-5; D is undetermined. Trimming left V 3 bases short and J 2 bases short, with 8 bases between. The CDR3 has 13 residues. Germline V gives CDR1 DFQATT, CDR2 SNEGSKA (reference sequence). The CDR3 bases are TGCAGTGCTAGTACCGCCGGCAATCAGCCCCAGCATTTT. Amino acid sequence: CSASTAGNQPQHF.

This clonotype was seen at least ten times. The V call is TRBV18, the J call TRBJ2-2; D is ambiguous. The CDR3 contains 13 residues. Germline CDR1 and CDR2: KGHSH and LQKENI. V was trimmed by 0 bases and J by 4 bases, leaving 3 bases between them. CDR3 DNA: TGTGCCAGCTCACCACCGTCCACCGGGGAGCTGTTTTTT. This codes for CASSPPSTGELFF.

This clonotype was observed many times. The chain combines TRBV12-3 or TRBV12-4 with TRBJ1-5, with D perhaps TRBD1 (5 bases). Trimming cost V 6 bases and J 4 bases, with 16 bases left between them. The length of the CDR3 is 15 residues. This CDR3 reads CASRLLEGSNQPQHF. The CDR3 region has the DNA TGTGCCAGCAGACTATTGGAGGGGTCTAATCAGCCCCAGCATTTT.

This clonotype was counted many times. CDR3 protein: CAISPGTGPNEQYF. In nucleotides, the CDR3 is TGTGCCATCAGTCCCGGGACAGGGCCGAACGAGCAGTACTTC. This chain joins TRBV10-3 and TRBJ2-7; 9 bases agree with TRBD1. The CDR3 runs 14 residues. Losses at the gene ends were 5 bases for V and 5 bases for J; bases not matched to a gene: 7. The germline CDR1 and CDR2 sequences are ENHRY and SYGVKD.

By sample share, this clonotype is large. This chain links TRBV4-3 with TRBJ2-7; the match to TRBD2 covers 7 bases. CDR3 length: 16 residues. Trimming at V came to 0 bases and at J to 2 bases, leaving 7 bases not matched to a gene. Germline-derived CDR1 and CDR2 are LGHNA and YSLEER. CDR3 DNA sequence: TGCGCCAGCAGCCAAGAATGGGCTAGCGGAGCCTACGAGCAGTACTTC. Encoded protein: CASSQEWASGAYEQYF.

This clonotype was detected many times. The chain employs TRBV4-3 and TRBJ1-5, with D possibly TRBD1 on 6 matching bases. CDR3 size: 13 residues. CDR1 is LGHNA, CDR2 YSLEER, per germline. Between the trimmed V and J ends, which lost 3 bases and 6 bases, there was a span of 9 bases. The CDR3 DNA follows: TGCGCCAGCAGCCAGAACAGGGTTCAGCCCCAGCATTTT. Residues: CASSQNRVQPQHF.

This clonotype has a handful of counts. V and J are TRBV7-8 and TRBJ1-1, with D unclear. This CDR3 comprises 14 residues. From germline, CDR1 is SGHVS and CDR2 FQNEAQ. Between the trimmed V and J ends, which lost 1 base and 2 bases, there was a span of 8 bases. CDR3 residues: CASSLGRLNTEAFF. The DNA for the CDR3 is TGTGCCAGCAGCTTAGGCAGGCTTAACACTGAAGCTTTCTTT.

The sample holds many counts of this clonotype. The chain uses TRBV18 and TRBJ2-5; D gene uncertain. In germline, CDR1 is KGHSH, CDR2 LQKENI. The CDR3 is made up of 14 amino acids. The ends were cut back, 2 bases at V and 5 bases at J, with 12 bases in the middle. The CDR3 region is CASSPSSVYETQYF. As DNA, the CDR3 is TGTGCCAGCTCACCAAGTTCTGTTTACGAGACCCAGTACTTC.

The rearrangement uses TRBV6-5 and TRBJ1-5; D perhaps matches TRBD1 (5 bases). The V gene's germline CDR1 is MNHEY and CDR2 SVGAGI. There are 14 residues in the CDR3. The V end was cut by 4 bases, the J end by 2 bases, with 9 bases between. The CDR3 coding sequence is TGTGCCAGCAGTTCAGGGATTGGCAATCAGCCCCAGCATTTT. Translating it yields CASSSGIGNQPQHF.

This clonotype was counted many times. This chain connects TRBV11-3 to TRBJ2-5, with D unresolved. This CDR3 comprises 13 residues. Germline CDR1 and CDR2: SGHNT and YENEEA. The ends were cut back, 1 base at V and 4 bases at J, with 7 bases in the middle. As DNA, the CDR3 is TGTGCCAGCAGCTTAGCGATCACAGAGACCCAGTACTTC. It specifies CASSLAITETQYF.

With respect to this clonotype: One junction end does not reproduce the germline sequence, and a read error may be involved. J is TRBJ1-3 and V is TRBV7-2; no definite D call. The CDR3 runs 14 residues. CDR1 and CDR2 (germline): SGHTA, FQGNSA. The CDR3 sequence is CACSSTGWGNTIYF. Written as DNA, the CDR3 is TGTGCCTGCAGCTCCACGGGTTGGGGAAACACCATATATTTT.

This clonotype was picked up many times. J is TRBJ2-2 and V is TRBV7-2, with D maybe TRBD2 (5 bases). The CDR3 loop spans 15 amino acids. Germline CDR1 SGHTA, CDR2 FQGNSA. The V end lost 1 base, the J end lost 1 base, and 7 bases lay between the germline ends. CDR3 sequence reads: CASSLGGVNTGELFF. CDR3 DNA: TGTGCCAGCAGCTTAGGGGGAGTGAACACCGGGGAGCTGTTTTTT.

This clonotype was recorded at least ten times. The chain employs TRBV5-1 and TRBJ2-7, with D maybe TRBD1 (6 bases). The CDR3 extends over 18 amino acids. V shed 0 bases and J shed 3 bases, with 22 bases lying between them. Germline V gives CDR1 SGHRS, CDR2 YFSETQ. The CDR3 DNA reads as TGCGCCAGCAGCTTGGTTGCGACAGGATCGTCGGGGATCTACGAGCAGTACTTC. Translated, it gives CASSLVATGSSGIYEQYF.

Many counts were recorded for this clonotype. This rearrangement joins TRBV19 to TRBJ2-7, with D unresolved. The CDR3 is 12 amino acids. V lost 4 bases to trimming and J lost 1 base, with 5 bases between them. The germline V gene encodes CDR1 LNHDA and CDR2 SQIVND (reference sequence). The CDR3 protein is CASSTQSYEQYF. CDR3 nucleotide sequence: TGTGCCAGTAGTACCCAGTCCTACGAGCAGTACTTC. The whole variable domain, filled in from reference TRBV19 and TRBJ2-7, reads DGGITQSPKYLFRKEGQNVTLSCEQNLNHDAMYWYRQDPGQGLRLIYYSQIVNDFQKGDIAEGYSVSREKKESFPLTVTSAQKNPTAFYLCASSTQSYEQYFGPGTRLTVT.

Ten or more counts support this clonotype. This chain joins TRBV6-5 and TRBJ1-2; 9 nucleotides align to TRBD1. The CDR3 runs 15 residues. The germline gives CDR1 MNHEY, CDR2 SVGAGI. V lost 6 bases, J lost 4 bases, and 9 bases stayed unmatched. The CDR3 loop reads CASRSTGGAGYGYTF. DNA of the CDR3: TGTGCCAGCAGATCTACAGGGGGCGCCGGCTATGGCTACACCTTC.

This clonotype was detected only a few times. V is TRBV5-1 and J is TRBJ2-1, with D tentatively TRBD1 or TRBD2 (6 bases each). Germline V gene lookup returns CDR1 SGHRS and CDR2 YFSETQ. The V end was cut by 4 bases, the J end by 4 bases, with 15 bases between. The CDR3 is 15 amino acids. The CDR3 loop reads CASSIPGGTYNEQFF. Here the CDR3 DNA reads TGCGCCAGCAGCATCCCCGGGGGCACGTACAATGAGCAGTTCTTC.

The table lists this clonotype with many counts. The chain recombines TRBV18 with TRBJ2-3; TRBD2 matches 12 bases. This CDR3 has 15 residues. V lost 6 bases to trimming and J lost 6 bases; unmatched junction nucleotides: 7. CDR1 KGHSH and CDR2 LQKENI come from the germline V gene. This CDR3 is CASSLLAGGPDTQYF. The CDR3, as DNA: TGTGCCAGCTCTTTACTAGCGGGGGGACCGGATACGCAGTATTTT.

This clonotype was seen repeatedly, ten times or more. The V and J genes are TRBV6-6 and TRBJ1-1; D may be TRBD1 (6 bases). Germline CDR1 reads MNHNY; CDR2 reads SVGAGI (reference sequence). There are 14 residues in the CDR3. V gave up 5 bases and J gave up 2 bases, with 12 bases separating them. Here the CDR3 DNA reads TGTGCCAGCAGTCTATTGACAGGAAACACTGAAGCTTTCTTT. Translating it yields CASSLLTGNTEAFF.

The rearrangement joins TRBV6-5 to TRBJ2-1; 7 bases agree with TRBD2. V shed 2 bases and J 6 bases; nucleotides not matched to a gene: 13. Germline-derived CDR1 and CDR2 are MNHEY and SVGAGI. The CDR3 contains 17 residues. The CDR3 DNA sequence: TGTGCCAGCAGTTACCTCCCCCGACTAGCAGGGAGCAATGAGCAGTTCTTC. It codes for CASSYLPRLAGSNEQFF.

In its sample, this clonotype was seen many times. The genes are TRBV7-9 and TRBJ1-5; D is unclear. CDR1 and CDR2 from the germline V gene are SEHNR and FQNEAQ (reference sequence). Trimming left V 6 bases short and J 2 bases short, with 11 bases between. CDR3 length: 14 residues. CDR3 sequence: CASSLMGGNQPQHF. The CDR3 DNA sequence: TGTGCCAGCAGTCTGATGGGCGGCAATCAGCCCCAGCATTTT. The variable domain in full, completed from reference TRBV7-9 and TRBJ1-5, reads DTGVSQNPRHKITKRGQNVTFRCDPISEHNRLYWYRQTLGQGPEFLTYFQNEAQLEKSRLLSDRFSAERPKGSFSTLEIQRTEQGDSAMYLCASSLMGGNQPQHFGDGTRLSIL.

At least ten counts were recorded for this clonotype. The chain recombines TRBV6-2 or TRBV6-3 with TRBJ1-5; 9 bases agree with TRBD1. The CDR3 is 18 amino acids. J gave up 1 base and V 6 bases, and 13 bases lay outside the gene matches. Germline values: CDR1 MNHEY, CDR2 SVGEGT. As DNA, the CDR3 is TGTGCCAGCAGCTGGGCAAAGAGGACAGGGGCGAGCAATCAGCCCCAGCATTTT. It yields the protein CASSWAKRTGASNQPQHF.

CDR3 residues: CASSLKGGARAKNIQYF. CDR3 nucleotide sequence: TGTGCCAGCAGCCTAAAGGGCGGGGCCAGGGCCAAAAACATTCAGTACTTC. The chain employs TRBV7-8 and TRBJ2-4, with D perhaps matching TRBD2 (6 bases). V shed 5 bases and J shed 1 base, with 18 bases lying between them. The CDR3 length is 17 residues. Germline CDR1 and CDR2: SGHVS and FQNEAQ.